Listed below are T cell receptor beta chains from one sample, sequenced in a study of response to subunit inactivated influenza vaccine. TCRdb ran MiXCR on the RT-PCR reads and lists one entry per CDR3 protein. The sample lists 450,000 to 700,000 distinct CDR3 sequences, 13% to 15% seen once, with 11% in the top ten. The starting material was PBMCs from blood, obtained 11 to 12 days after vaccination. Every receptor here comes from a man in his fifties or sixties who received an inactivated influenza vaccine. Both conserved end residues are trimmed from each CDR3.

TRBV5-6 ASSWMTGGTDTQY
TRBV7-9 ASRRGGELF
TRBV20-1 SASTRRSYNSPLH
TRBV21-1 ASSKLLAGTYNEQF
TRBV9 ASSAMGGSVSEQY
TRBV20-1 SARDQTDTYEQY
TRBV18 AGSGTGNEKLF
TRBV20-1 SARDVYEQY
TRBV2 ASSEWGGVNQPQH
TRBV20-1 SAEDRAGDSPLH
TRBV28 ASSPTVGAGDTEQY
TRBV27 ASSLRGAGGWQPQH
TRBV12-3/TRBV12-4 ASSPGKTQY
TRBV10-3 AISATSGADTQY
TRBV9 ASSAPWSSTSGANVLT
TRBV7-9 ASSPSTRGSAGELF
TRBV7-2 ASSLGPPRETQY
TRBV6-5 ASSYSRGSGSFNEQF
TRBV12-3/TRBV12-4 AITAGTSSTDTQY
TRBV7-2 ASRTLAGDVSDTQY
TRBV15 ATSRRSGGGRDYNEQF
TRBV18 ASSPMSGGFSYEQY
TRBV5-1 ASSQGLAGVYEQY
TRBV18 ASSRTGGLYSGANVLT
TRBV5-1 ASSWDGSSYEQY